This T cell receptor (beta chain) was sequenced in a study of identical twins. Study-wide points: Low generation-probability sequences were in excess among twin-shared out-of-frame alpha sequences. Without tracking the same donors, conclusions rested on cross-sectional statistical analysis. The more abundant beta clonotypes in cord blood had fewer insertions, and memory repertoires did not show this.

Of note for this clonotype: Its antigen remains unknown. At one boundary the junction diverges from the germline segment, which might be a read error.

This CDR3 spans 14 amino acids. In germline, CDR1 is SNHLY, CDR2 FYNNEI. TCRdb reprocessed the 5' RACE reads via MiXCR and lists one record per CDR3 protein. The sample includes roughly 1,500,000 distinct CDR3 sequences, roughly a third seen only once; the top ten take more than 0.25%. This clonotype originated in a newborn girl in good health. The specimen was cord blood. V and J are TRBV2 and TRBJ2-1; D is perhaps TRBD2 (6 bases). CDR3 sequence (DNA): TGTGCCAGCAAGGTGGGAGGCCCCTACAATGGGCAGTTCTTC. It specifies CASKVGGPYNGQFF.